This T cell receptor beta chain was identified in a study of cytomegalovirus exposure and HLA in healthy donors listed by TCRdb under 2017. At the level of the whole study: An earlier analysis of several hundred of the donors reported roughly 270 Gb of sequence data and approximately 110 million unique TCR beta sequences from roughly 180 million T cells. Around 300 gigabases of sequencing data and 78 million or so unique TCR sequences were included in an early release covering 550 to 800 HLA-typed donors. Of the approximately 400 genotyped donors, about 80% fell in the genetic ancestry cluster associated with self-reported Caucasian donors. The study was designed to test whether signatures of past pathogen exposure could be identified by cataloging public T cell receptors. The study used immunosequencing to profile the T cell repertoires of several hundred subjects and linked those repertoires to cytomegalovirus serostatus. Along with the approximately 650-subject first cohort, a separate validation cohort of around 110 different subjects was used. To predict cytomegalovirus infection status, the study brought together high-throughput TCR immunosequencing, statistical association of individual TCRs with disease status, and machine learning. A later analysis re-examined previously published TCR beta repertoires from more than 600 donors and added high-resolution HLA genotyping to investigate patterns of TCR occurrence. Rather than drawing on any new phenotypic data, the later analysis identified candidate immune exposures from TCR beta sequences and the way those sequences occurred across donors. An earlier analysis of around 640 of the donors used high-throughput TCR beta sequencing to judge whether each TCR beta V gene segment behaved as functional or pseudogenic. Donor age, sex, ethnicity and CMV serostatus were compiled together with the repertoire data. A later genetic analysis took genome-wide SNP genotypes for about 55% of the 666 donors and used that subset as a discovery cohort. All discovery cohort repertoires had been generated on a single sequencing platform. Both class I and class II loci were covered by HLA typing, at four-digit resolution. Typing coverage differed by locus: A, B, C, DRB1 and DQB1 were typed in roughly 629-640 donors, DQA1 in about 500, DPA1 in around 610, and DPB1 in approximately 450. Roughly 5 DR-DQ haplotypes were handled as single units for association and clustering because linkage in the cohort was strong. On average, about 240,000 unique TCR beta nucleotide sequences were sequenced per donor among 398 genotyped donors of the cohort, with roughly 18% of those sequences being non-productive.

On the study overall, not on this receptor specifically: Most CMV-associated TCR beta chains appeared to be HLA-restricted in a later analysis, and the HLA associations seemed to be driven largely by CMV exposure. For the cohort, immune exposure information was limited to CMV serostatus. Most TCR sequences were seen in very few donors, while some public TCRs were found in many individuals. Three of the identified cytomegalovirus-associated TCR beta chains were confirmed in vitro to be specific for cytomegalovirus antigens. An earlier analysis of approximately 500 of the donors showed that most TCR beta V segments appeared in productive rearrangements either about 87% or about 30% of the time, which broadly matched IMGT annotations. According to a later analysis, TCR association rates differed among HLA loci, with DRB1 alleles showing the most associated TCRs and HLA-C alleles showing the fewest. Compared with equally common non-associated chains, HLA-associated TCR beta chains in a later analysis were more clonally expanded and had lower generation probabilities. Compared with the approximately 600-donor mean, donors in an Asian-associated ancestry cluster had fewer N-insertions in productive TCRs, according to a later genetic analysis. Strong co-occurrence of HLA alleles, especially DR and DQ, made assigning TCR associations to individual alleles difficult. A total of roughly 160 TCR beta chains were listed by the study as associated with cytomegalovirus. A cluster of highly shared sequence variants was judged likely to represent a technical artifact of the sequencing pipeline. The authors suggested that the approach could potentially be generalized to other disease states and immunological phenotypes. Linkage disequilibrium might explain the correlated functional status among segregating V segments, but an unknown experimental factor could not be excluded. Several of the top co-occurrence clusters appeared to be linked to parvovirus B19, influenza, CMV and Epstein-Barr virus, according to a later analysis. The earlier analysis of almost 600 of the donors excluded roughly 17 rarely observed V segments, including chromosome 9 orphons, because counts were too low. A further reported finding was that TCR beta sequences accurately predicted the HLA-A and HLA-B alleles for most subjects in the first cohort. At a false discovery rate of 0.05, a later analysis linked about 16,000 TCR beta sequences to specific HLA alleles. In both the original and validation cohorts, the classifier was reported to diagnose cytomegalovirus status with high specificity and sensitivity. HLA typing was unavailable for some donors at each locus, so association tests used only the typed subset. Presence/absence analyses assumed roughly uniform sequencing depth across donors, an assumption that may not hold. V-gene and J-gene trimming of TCR beta chains was associated with a missense DCLRE1C variant in a later genetic analysis, and the association was replicated in an independent cohort. In this cohort, only TCR beta chains were sequenced, and detectable features were limited by the absence of alpha or paired-chain data.

Library generation was performed with the immunoSEQ multiplex PCR assay. A mixture of 60 forward primers for TCR Vbeta segments and 13 reverse primers for TCR Jbeta segments was used in the multiplex PCR. A multiplex PCR assay on genomic DNA amplified the CDR3 region of rearranged TCR beta genes. The Illumina HiSeq System was used to sequence the amplified TCR beta libraries as 87-base-pair reads. The source study handled its data this way. A later analysis counted about 80 million unique TCR beta chains across the 690 or so repertoires, and 10 million to 11 million of these chains were shared by at least two donors. Raw reads were error-corrected and collapsed into unique sequences by a nearest-neighbor algorithm in which closely related sequences were merged to remove PCR and sequencing errors. CDR3 sequences were aligned to IMGT reference sequences to assign V, D and J gene segments. For a sequence to be retained, a match of at least six nucleotides was required to both a V gene segment and a J gene segment. A rearrangement counted as productive if the CDR3 had no stop codons and remained in frame with V and J, and every other rearrangement counted as non-productive. Following IMGT convention, CDR3 was defined as the stretch from the second conserved V-encoded cysteine to the conserved J-encoded phenylalanine. The earlier analysis of 450 to 750 of the donors excluded any sequence lacking an unambiguous match to a single V gene segment. An earlier analysis of 587 of the donors called V segments functional above 56.7% productive rearrangements and segregating when the between-donor standard deviation exceeded 5%. A statistical classification framework was developed to diagnose cytomegalovirus status using the catalog of TCR beta chain sequences. In a later analysis, TCR nucleotide sequences were compared against IMGT/GENE-DB human TR gene sequences so that V and J genes could be assigned. The TCRdist pipeline was used in a later analysis to assign CDR3 sequences and most-parsimonious VDJ recombination scenarios. In a later analysis, every TCR beta chain was defined by the combination of its CDR3 amino acid sequence and its V-gene family, and reads without a unique V-gene family were dropped. As a way to deal with suspected cross-contamination and a sequencing artifact, a later analysis dropped roughly 620 nucleotide sequences that were highly shared and had low generation probability. For each public chain, a later analysis derived a clonal expansion index from normalized ranks of inferred template counts within each repertoire. A later analysis computed generation probabilities with a VDJ recombination model fitted to out-of-frame rearrangements, and checked the results against IGoR. In a later analysis, TCR-TCR, TCR-HLA and TCR-CMV co-occurrence was scored with hypergeometric tests, and a repertoire-size bias correction was applied to TCR pairs. To estimate false discovery rates, a later analysis permuted the HLA or CMV assignments 20 times. In a later analysis, co-occurring TCRs were grouped using DBSCAN, and TCRdist sequence similarity was added for clustering within HLA-allele-positive subsets. Repertoires with fewer than 30,000 or more than 120,000 public chains were left out of co-occurrence clustering, as were roughly five repertoires with anomalous nucleotide sharing. TCRdb stores this immuneACCESS table with in-frame sequences only. Part of the clones is absent; in the studies checked, under half of the shortfall reflects unresolved V genes, and no reason is known for the rest. The DNA was the basis for D and trimming; V, J and clone size are from that table. A total of 90,000 to 120,000 clones appear in this sample, around three quarters of them only once. Approximately 4.2% of the sample is in the top ten clones.

The cohort was made up of under 800 healthy bone marrow donors. At the time of sampling, all cohort members were nominally healthy, though unrecorded immune exposures were likely present. The donor tested CMV seronegative and was one of the 352 seronegative cohort members. A peripheral blood sample was collected from each donor, and TCR beta sequencing was performed on peripheral blood mononuclear cells. Genomic DNA was extracted from the blood cell samples with the Qiagen DNeasy Blood Extraction Kit. On this clone itself: The antigen it recognizes is unknown. Base qualities are not provided; no much larger clone lies one nucleotide away.

This TCR was sampled from a male donor in good health and CMV-seronegative. Material: PBMCs.

The CDR3 protein is CASSESPADTQYF. The nucleotide sequence is given as TGCGCCAGCAGTGAGTCTCCGGCAGATACGCAGTATTTT. The rearrangement joined TRBV10-1 to TRBJ2-3, with the D gene too uncertain to name. The CDR3 numbers 13 residues from cysteine through phenylalanine. The CDR3 DNA has 39 bases and is translated from base 1. Between the V and J ends, shortened by 0 bases and 4 bases respectively, the junction contains 5 bases. CDR1 and CDR2 are read off the germline V gene (reference sequence) as WNHNN and SYGVQD.